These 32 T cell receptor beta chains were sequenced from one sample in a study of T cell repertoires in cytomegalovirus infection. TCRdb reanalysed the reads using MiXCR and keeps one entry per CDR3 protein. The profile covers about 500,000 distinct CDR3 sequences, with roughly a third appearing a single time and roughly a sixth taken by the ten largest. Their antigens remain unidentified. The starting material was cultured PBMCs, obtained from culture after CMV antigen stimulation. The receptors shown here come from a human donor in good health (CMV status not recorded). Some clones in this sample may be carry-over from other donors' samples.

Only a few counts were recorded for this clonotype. The CDR3 protein is CASQNSPQGAKAEAFF. The CDR3 region has the DNA TGTGCCAGCCAGAACAGCCCCCAGGGGGCGAAGGCTGAAGCTTTCTTT. This chain connects TRBV6-1 to TRBJ1-1, with 8 bases lining up with TRBD1. The germline V gene encodes CDR1 MNHNS and CDR2 SASEGT. The V segment lost 8 bases and the J segment 6 bases; nucleotides outside the gene matches: 17. The CDR3 runs 16 residues.

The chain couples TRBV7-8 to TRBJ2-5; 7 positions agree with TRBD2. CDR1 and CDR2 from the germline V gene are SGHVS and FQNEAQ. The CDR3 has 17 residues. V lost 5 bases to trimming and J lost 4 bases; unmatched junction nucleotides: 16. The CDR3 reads CASSPQPPRLARETQYF. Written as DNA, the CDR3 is TGTGCCAGCAGCCCCCAACCCCCCCGACTAGCTCGAGAGACCCAGTACTTC.

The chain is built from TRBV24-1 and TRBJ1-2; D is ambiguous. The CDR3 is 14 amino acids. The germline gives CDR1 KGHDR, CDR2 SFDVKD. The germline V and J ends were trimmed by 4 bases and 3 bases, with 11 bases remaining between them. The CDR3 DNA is TGTGCCACCAGTGACCTGGACCGCGACTATGGCTACACCTTC. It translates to CATSDLDRDYGYTF.

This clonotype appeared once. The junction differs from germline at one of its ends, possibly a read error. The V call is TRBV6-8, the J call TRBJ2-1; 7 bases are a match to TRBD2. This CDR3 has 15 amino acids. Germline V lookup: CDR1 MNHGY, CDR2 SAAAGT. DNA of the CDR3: TGTGCCAGCAGTTACGGCGGGAGCCTTGGCAATGGGCAGTTCTTC. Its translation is CASSYGGSLGNGQFF.

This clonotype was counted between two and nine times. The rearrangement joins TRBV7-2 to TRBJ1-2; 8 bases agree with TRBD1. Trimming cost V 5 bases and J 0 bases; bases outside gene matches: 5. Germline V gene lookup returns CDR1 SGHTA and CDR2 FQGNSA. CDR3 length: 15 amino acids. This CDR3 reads CASSPGTGANYGYTF. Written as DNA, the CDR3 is TGTGCCAGCAGCCCCGGGACAGGAGCTAACTATGGCTACACCTTC. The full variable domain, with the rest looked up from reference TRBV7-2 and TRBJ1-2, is GAGVSQSPSNKVTEKGKDVELRCDPISGHTALYWYRQSLGQGLEFLIYFQGNSAPDKSGLPSDRFSAERTGGSVSTLTIQRTQQEDSAVYLCASSPGTGANYGYTFGSGTRLTVV.

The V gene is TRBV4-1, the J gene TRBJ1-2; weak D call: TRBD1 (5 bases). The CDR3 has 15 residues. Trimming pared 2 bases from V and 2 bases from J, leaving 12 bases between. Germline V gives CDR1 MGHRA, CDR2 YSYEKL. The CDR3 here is CASSQFQGGNYGYTF. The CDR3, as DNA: TGCGCCAGCAGCCAATTCCAGGGTGGAAACTATGGCTACACCTTC.

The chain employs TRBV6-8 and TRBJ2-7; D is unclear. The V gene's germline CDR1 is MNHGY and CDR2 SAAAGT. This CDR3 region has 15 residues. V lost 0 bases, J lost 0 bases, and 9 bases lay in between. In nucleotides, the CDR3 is TGTGCCAGCAGTTACTCGATTCTTGACTCCTACGAGCAGTACTTC. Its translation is CASSYSILDSYEQYF.

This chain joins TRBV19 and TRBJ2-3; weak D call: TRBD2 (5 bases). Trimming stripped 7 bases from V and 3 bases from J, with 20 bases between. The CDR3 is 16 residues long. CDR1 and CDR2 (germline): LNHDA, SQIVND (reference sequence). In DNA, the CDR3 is TGTGCCAGTAATTTACTCGGAGGCCTGAGGACAGATACGCAGTATTTT. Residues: CASNLLGGLRTDTQYF. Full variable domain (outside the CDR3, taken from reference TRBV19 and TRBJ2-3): DGGITQSPKYLFRKEGQNVTLSCEQNLNHDAMYWYRQDPGQGLRLIYYSQIVNDFQKGDIAEGYSVSREKKESFPLTVTSAQKNPTAFYLCASNLLGGLRTDTQYFGPGTRLTVL.

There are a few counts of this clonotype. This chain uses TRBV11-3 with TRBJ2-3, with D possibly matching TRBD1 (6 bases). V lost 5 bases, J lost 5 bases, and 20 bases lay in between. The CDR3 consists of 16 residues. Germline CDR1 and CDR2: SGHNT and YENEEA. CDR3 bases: TGTGCCAGCAGCCAGGGGCTAGCTATCGACCAAGATACGCAGTATTTT. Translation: CASSQGLAIDQDTQYF.

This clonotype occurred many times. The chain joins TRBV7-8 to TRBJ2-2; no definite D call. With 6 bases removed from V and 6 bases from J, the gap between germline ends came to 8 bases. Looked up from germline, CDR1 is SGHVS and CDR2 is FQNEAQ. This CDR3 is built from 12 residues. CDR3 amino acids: CASSSEAGELFF. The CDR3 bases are TGTGCCAGCAGTTCCGAGGCCGGGGAGCTGTTTTTT. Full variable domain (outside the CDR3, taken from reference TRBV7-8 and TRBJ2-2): GAGVSQSPRYKVAKRGQDVALRCDPISGHVSLFWYQQALGQGPEFLTYFQNEAQLDKSGLPSDRFFAERPEGSVSTLKIQRTQQEDSAVYLCASSSEAGELFFGEGSRLTVL.

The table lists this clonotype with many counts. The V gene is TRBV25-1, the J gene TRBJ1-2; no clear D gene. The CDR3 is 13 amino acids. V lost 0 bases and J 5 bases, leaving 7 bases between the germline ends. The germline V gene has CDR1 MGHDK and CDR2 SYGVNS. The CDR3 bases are TGTGCCAGCAGTGAATATAAAGATTATGGCTACACCTTC. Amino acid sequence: CASSEYKDYGYTF.

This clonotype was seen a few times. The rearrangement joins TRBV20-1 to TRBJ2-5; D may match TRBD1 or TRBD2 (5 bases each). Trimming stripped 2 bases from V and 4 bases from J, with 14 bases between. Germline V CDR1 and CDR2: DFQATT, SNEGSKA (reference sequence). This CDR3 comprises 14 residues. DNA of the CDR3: TGCAGTGCTAGACCCGCCCCAGGGAGAGAGACCCAGTACTTC. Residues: CSARPAPGRETQYF.

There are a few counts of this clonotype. In nucleotides, the CDR3 is TGCAGTGCTGTCGGGACTAGCGGATACAATGAGCAGTTCTTC. Its protein is CSAVGTSGYNEQFF. The rearrangement joins TRBV20-1 to TRBJ2-1, with 11 bases matching TRBD2. Germline CDR1 and CDR2: DFQATT and SNEGSKA (reference sequence). The CDR3 sequence is 14 residues long. J gave up 4 bases and V 5 bases, and 4 bases lay outside the gene matches.

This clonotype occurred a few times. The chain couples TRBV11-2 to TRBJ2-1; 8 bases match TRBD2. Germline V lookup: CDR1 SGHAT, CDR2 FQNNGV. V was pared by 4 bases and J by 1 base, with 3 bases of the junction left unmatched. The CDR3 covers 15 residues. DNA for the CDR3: TGTGCCAGCAGCTACCGGGAGGGGTCCTACAATGAGCAGTTCTTC. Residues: CASSYREGSYNEQFF.

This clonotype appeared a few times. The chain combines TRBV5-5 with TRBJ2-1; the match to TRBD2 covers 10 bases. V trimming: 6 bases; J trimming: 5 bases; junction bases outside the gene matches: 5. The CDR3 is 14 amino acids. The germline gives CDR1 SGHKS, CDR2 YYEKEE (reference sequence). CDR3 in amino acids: CASTQTSGHNEQFF. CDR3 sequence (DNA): TGTGCCAGCACTCAGACTAGCGGGCACAATGAGCAGTTCTTC.

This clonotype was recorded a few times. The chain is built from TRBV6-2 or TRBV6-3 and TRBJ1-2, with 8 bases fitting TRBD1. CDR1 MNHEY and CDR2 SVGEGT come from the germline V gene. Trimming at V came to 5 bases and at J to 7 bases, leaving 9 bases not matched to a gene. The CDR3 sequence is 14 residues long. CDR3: CASSHPGQGTGYTF. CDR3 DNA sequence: TGTGCCAGCAGTCATCCAGGACAGGGCACTGGCTACACCTTC.

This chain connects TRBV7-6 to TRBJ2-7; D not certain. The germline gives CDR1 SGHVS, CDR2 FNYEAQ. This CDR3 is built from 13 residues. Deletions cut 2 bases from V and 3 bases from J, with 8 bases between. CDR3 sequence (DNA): TGTGCCAGCAGCTTACCACTGATCTACGAGCAGTACTTC. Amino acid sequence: CASSLPLIYEQYF.

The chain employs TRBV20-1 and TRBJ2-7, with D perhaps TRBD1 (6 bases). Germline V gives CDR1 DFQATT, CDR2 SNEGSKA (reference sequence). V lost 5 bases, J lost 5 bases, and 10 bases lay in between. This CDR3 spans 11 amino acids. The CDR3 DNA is TGCAGTGCTGCACAGGGTAACGAGCAGTACTTC. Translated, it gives CSAAQGNEQYF.

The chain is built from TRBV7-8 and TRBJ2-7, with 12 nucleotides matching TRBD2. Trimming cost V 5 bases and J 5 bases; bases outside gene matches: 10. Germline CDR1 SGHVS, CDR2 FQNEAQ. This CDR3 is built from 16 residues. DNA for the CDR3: TGTGCCAGCAGCCTAGGACTAGCGGGAAGGTCACACGAGCAGTACTTC. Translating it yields CASSLGLAGRSHEQYF.

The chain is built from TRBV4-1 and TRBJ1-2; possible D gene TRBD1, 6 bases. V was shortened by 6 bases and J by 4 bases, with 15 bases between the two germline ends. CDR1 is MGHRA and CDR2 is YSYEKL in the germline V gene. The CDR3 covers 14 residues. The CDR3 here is CASRDTGTLYGYTF. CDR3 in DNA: TGCGCCAGCAGGGACACCGGGACACTCTATGGCTACACCTTC.

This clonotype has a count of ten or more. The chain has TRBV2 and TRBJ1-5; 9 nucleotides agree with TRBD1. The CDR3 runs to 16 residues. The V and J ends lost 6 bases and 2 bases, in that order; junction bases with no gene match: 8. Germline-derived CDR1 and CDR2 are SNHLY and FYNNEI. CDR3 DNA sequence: TGTGCCAGCAGACCCGGGACAGGGAACGGCAATCAGCCCCAGCATTTT. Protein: CASRPGTGNGNQPQHF.

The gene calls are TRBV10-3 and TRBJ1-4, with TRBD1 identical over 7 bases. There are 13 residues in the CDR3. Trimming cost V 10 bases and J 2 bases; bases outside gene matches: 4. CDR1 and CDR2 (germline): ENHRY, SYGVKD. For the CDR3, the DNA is TGTGCCAGCAACAGGGGCACTAATGAAAAACTGTTTTTT. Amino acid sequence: CASNRGTNEKLFF.

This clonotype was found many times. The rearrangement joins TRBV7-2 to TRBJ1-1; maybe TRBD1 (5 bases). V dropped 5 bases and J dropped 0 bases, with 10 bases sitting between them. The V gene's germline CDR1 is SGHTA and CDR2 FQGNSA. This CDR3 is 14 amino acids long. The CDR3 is CASSRDGLNTEAFF. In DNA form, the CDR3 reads TGTGCCAGCAGCCGGGACGGACTGAACACTGAAGCTTTCTTT. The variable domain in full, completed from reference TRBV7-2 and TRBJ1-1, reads GAGVSQSPSNKVTEKGKDVELRCDPISGHTALYWYRQSLGQGLEFLIYFQGNSAPDKSGLPSDRFSAERTGGSVSTLTIQRTQQEDSAVYLCASSRDGLNTEAFFGQGTRLTVV.

The CDR3 DNA is TGTGCCACCGCTGGCGGTTCATCTTACAATGAGCAGTTCTTC. Translated: CATAGGSSYNEQFF. The rearrangement links TRBV24-1 to TRBJ2-1; D not certain. CDR1 KGHDR and CDR2 SFDVKD come from the germline V gene. CDR3 length: 14 amino acids. Trimming took off 9 bases at V and 4 bases at J, with 15 bases between the two ends.

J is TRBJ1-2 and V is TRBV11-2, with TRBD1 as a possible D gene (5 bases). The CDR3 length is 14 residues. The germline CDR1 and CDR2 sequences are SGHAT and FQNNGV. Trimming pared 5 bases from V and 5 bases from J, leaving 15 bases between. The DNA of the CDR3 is TGTGCCAGCAGCCTCCCTGGGACGAAGTATGGCTACACCTTC. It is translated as CASSLPGTKYGYTF. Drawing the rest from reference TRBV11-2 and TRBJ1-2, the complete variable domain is EAGVAQSPRYKIIEKRQSVAFWCNPISGHATLYWYQQILGQGPKLLIQFQNNGVVDDSQLPKDRFSAERLKGVDSTLKIQPAKLEDSAVYLCASSLPGTKYGYTFGSGTRLTVV.

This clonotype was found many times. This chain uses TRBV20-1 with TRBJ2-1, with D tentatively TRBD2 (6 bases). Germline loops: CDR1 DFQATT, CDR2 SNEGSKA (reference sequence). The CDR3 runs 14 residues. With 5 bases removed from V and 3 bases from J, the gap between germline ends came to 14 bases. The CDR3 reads CSAPRLDFYNEQFF. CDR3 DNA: TGCAGTGCTCCAAGACTAGACTTCTACAATGAGCAGTTCTTC.

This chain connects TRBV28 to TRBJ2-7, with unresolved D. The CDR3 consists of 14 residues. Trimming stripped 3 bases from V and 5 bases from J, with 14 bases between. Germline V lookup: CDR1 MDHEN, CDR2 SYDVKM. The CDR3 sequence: CASSFSRYEDEQYF. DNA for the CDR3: TGTGCCAGCAGTTTTTCCCGGTACGAAGACGAGCAGTACTTC. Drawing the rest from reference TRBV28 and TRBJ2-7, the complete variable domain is DVKVTQSSRYLVKRTGEKVFLECVQDMDHENMFWYRQDPGLGLRLIYFSYDVKMKEKGDIPEGYSVSREKKERFSLILESASTNQTSMYLCASSFSRYEDEQYFGPGTRLTVT.

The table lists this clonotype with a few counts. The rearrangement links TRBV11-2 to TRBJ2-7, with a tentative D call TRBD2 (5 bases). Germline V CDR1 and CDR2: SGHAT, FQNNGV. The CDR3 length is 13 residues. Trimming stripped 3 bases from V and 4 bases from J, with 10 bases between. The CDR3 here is CASSFEPGYEQYV. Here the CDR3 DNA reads TGTGCCAGCAGCTTCGAACCGGGGTACGAGCAGTACGTC.

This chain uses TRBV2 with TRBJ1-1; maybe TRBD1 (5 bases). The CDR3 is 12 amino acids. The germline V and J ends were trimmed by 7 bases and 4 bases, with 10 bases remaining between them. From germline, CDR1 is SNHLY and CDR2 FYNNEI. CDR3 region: CASTRRGTEAFF. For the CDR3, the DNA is TGTGCCAGCACTAGGAGGGGCACTGAAGCTTTCTTT.

The CDR3 nucleotides are TGTGCCAGCAGGCGAACGGATTACGAGCAGTACGTC. This sequence encodes CASRRTDYEQYV. V is TRBV6-1 and J is TRBJ2-7, with D unresolved. V was shortened by 6 bases and J by 4 bases, with 10 bases between the two germline ends. The CDR3 runs to 12 residues. Per the germline V gene, CDR1 is MNHNS and CDR2 is SASEGT.

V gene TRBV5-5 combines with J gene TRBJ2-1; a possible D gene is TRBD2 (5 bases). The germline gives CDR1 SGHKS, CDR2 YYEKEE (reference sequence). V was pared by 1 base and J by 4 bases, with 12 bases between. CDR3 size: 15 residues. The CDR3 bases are TGTGCCAGCAGCTTGCGGTGGGAGTCATACAATGAGCAGTTCTTC. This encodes CASSLRWESYNEQFF.

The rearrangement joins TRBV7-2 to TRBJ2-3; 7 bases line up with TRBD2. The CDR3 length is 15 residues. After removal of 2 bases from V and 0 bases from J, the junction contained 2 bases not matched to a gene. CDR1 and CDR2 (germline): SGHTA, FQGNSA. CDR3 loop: CASSLYSGSTDTQYF. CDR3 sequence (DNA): TGTGCCAGCAGCTTATATAGCGGGAGCACAGATACGCAGTATTTT.